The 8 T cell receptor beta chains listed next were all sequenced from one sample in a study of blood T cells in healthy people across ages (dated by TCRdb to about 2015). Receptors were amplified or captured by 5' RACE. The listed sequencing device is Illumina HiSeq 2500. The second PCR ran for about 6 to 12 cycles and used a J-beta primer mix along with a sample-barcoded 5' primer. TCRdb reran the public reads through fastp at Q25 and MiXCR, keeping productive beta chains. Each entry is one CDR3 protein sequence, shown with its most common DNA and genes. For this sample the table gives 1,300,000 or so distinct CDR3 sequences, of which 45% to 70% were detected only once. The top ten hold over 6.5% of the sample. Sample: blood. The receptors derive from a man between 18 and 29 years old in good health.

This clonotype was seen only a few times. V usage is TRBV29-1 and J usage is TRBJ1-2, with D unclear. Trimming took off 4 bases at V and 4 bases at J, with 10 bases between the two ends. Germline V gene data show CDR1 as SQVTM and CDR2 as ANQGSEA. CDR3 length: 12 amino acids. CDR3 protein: CSVGEVAYGYTF. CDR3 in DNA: TGCAGCGTTGGTGAAGTGGCCTATGGCTACACCTTC.

CDR3 sequence reads: CASSNKGQFYEQYF. The CDR3 bases are TGTGCCAGCAGCAACAAGGGACAGTTCTACGAGCAGTACTTC. V and J are TRBV13 and TRBJ2-7; TRBD1 agrees at 7 bases. Germline CDR1 and CDR2: PRHDT and FYEKMQ (reference sequence). The junction had 7 bases not matched to a gene; V was cut back by 5 bases and J by 3 bases. The CDR3 consists of 14 residues.

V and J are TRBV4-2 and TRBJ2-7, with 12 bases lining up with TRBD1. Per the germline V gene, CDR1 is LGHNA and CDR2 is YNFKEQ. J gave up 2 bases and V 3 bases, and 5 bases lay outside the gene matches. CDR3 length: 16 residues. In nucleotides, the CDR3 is TGTGCCAGCAGCCAGGGACAGGGGGCGAAGGCCTACGAGCAGTACTTC. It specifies CASSQGQGAKAYEQYF.

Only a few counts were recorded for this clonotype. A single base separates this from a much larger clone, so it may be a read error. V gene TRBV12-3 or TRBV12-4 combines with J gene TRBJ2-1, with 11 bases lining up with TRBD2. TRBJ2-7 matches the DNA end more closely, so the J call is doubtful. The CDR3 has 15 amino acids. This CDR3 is CASGLLAGDGNEQYF. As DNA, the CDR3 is TGTGCCAGCGGCCTACTAGCGGGAGATGGCAATGAGCAGTACTTC.

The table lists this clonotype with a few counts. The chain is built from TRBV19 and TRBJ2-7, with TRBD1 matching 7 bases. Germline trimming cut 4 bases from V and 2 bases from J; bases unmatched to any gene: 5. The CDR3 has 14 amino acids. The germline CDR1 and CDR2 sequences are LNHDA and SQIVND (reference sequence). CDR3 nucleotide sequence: TGTGCCAGTAGTAACCCGGGACAGACCTACGAGCAGTACTTC. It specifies CASSNPGQTYEQYF.

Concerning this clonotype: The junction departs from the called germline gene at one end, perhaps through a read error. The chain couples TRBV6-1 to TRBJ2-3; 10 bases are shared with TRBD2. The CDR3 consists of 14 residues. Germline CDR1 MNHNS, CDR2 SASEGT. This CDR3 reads CASSGLAATETQYF. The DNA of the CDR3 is TGTGCCAGCTCCGGACTAGCGGCCACAGAGACGCAGTATTTT.

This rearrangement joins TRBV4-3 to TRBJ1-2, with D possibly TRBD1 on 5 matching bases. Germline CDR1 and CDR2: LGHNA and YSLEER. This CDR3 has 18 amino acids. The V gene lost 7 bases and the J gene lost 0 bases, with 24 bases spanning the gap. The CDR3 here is CASNPNNRLELPNYGYTF. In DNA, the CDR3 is TGCGCCAGCAACCCCAACAACAGGTTGGAGCTACCTAACTATGGCTACACCTTC.

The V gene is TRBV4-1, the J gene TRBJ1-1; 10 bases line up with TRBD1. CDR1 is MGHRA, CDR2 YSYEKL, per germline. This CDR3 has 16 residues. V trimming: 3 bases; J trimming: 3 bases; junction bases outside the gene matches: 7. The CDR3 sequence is CASSQRMDRGYTEAFF. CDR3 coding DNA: TGCGCCAGCAGCCAGCGAATGGACAGGGGGTACACTGAAGCTTTCTTT.